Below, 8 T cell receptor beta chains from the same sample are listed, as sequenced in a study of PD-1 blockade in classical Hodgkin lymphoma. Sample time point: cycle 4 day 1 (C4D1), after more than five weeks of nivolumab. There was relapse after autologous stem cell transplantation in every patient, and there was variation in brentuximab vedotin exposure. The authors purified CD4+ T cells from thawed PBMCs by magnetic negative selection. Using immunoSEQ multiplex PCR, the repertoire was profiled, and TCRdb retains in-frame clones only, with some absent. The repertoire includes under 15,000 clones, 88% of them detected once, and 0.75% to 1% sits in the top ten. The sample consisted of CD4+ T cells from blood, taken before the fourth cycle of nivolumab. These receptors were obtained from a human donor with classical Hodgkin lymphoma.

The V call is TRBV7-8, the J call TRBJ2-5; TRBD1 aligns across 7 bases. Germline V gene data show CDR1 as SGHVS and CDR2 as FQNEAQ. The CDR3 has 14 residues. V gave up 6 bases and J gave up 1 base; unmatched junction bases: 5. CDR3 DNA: TGTGCCAGCAGAGTTGACAGGGCCCAAGAGACCCAGTACTTC. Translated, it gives CASRVDRAQETQYF.

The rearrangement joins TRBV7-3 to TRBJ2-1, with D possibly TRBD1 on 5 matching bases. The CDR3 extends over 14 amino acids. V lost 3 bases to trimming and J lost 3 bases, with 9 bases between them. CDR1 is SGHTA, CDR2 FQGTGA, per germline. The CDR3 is CASSFDSFYNEQFF. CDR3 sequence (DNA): TGTGCCAGCAGCTTCGACAGCTTCTACAATGAGCAGTTCTTC. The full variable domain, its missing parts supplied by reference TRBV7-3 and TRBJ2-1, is GAGVSQTPSNKVTEKGKYVELRCDPISGHTALYWYRQSLGQGPEFLIYFQGTGAADDSGLPNDRFFAVRPEGSVSTLKIQRTERGDSAVYLCASSFDSFYNEQFFGPGTRLTVL.

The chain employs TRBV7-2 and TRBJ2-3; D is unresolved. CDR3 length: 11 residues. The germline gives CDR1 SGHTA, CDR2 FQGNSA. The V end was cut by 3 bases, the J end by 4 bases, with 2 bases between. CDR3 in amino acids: CASSLADTQYF. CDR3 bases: TGTGCCAGCAGCTTGGCAGATACGCAGTATTTT.

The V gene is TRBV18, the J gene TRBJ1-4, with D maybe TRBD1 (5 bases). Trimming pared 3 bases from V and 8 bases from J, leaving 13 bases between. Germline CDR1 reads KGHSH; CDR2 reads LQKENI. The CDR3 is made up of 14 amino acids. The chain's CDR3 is CASSPREGREKLFF. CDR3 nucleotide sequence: TGTGCCAGCTCACCGAGGGAGGGACGAGAAAAACTGTTTTTT. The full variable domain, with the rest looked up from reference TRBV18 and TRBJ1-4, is NAGVMQNPRHLVRRRGQEARLRCSPMKGHSHVYWYRQLPEEGLKFMVYLQKENIIDESGMPKERFSAEFPKEGPSILRIQQVVRGDSAAYFCASSPREGREKLFFGSGTQLSVL.

The CDR3 DNA reads TGTGCCAGCAGCCAGGGACTAGCGAGCACAGATACGCAGTATTTT. Translated: CASSQGLASTDTQYF. The chain employs TRBV6-4 and TRBJ2-3; TRBD2 aligns across 10 bases. Trimming took 6 bases from V and 0 from J; bases not matched to a gene: 3. This CDR3 has 15 residues. CDR1 and CDR2 from the germline V gene are MRHNA and SNTAGT.

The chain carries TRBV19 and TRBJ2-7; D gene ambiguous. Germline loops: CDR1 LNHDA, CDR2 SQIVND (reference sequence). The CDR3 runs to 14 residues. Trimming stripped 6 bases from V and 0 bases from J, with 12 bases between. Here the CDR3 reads CASSEASYSYEQYF. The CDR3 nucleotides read TGTGCCAGTAGCGAGGCATCCTACTCCTACGAGCAGTACTTC.

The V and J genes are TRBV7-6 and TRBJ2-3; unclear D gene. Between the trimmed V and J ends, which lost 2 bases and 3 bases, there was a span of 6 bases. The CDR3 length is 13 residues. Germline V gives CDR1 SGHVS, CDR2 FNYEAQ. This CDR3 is CASSLFATDTQYF. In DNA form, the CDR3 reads TGTGCCAGCAGCTTATTTGCAACAGATACGCAGTATTTT.

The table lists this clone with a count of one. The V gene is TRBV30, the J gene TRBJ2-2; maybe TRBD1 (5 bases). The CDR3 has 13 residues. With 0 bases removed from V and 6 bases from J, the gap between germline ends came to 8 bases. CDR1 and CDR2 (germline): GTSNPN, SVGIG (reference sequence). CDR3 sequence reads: CAWSVSGPGELFF. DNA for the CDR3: TGTGCCTGGAGTGTTTCAGGGCCCGGGGAGCTGTTTTTT.